The 32 T cell receptor beta chains given below trace back to one sample, sequenced in a study of T cells after yellow fever vaccination. TCRdb analysed the 5' RACE reads with MiXCR anew, one entry per CDR3 protein. Of roughly 170,000 distinct CDR3 sequences in the sample, about a tenth were seen once. Sequenced material: CD8+ T cells sorted from PBMCs, taken 45 days after the yellow fever booster vaccination. Receptors originate from a man aged 18 to 35 who received the YFV17D yellow fever vaccine.

The sample holds a few counts of this clonotype. V and J are TRBV6-5 and TRBJ1-1; a weak D match, TRBD1 (6 bases). This CDR3 region has 15 residues. Looked up from germline, CDR1 is MNHEY and CDR2 is SVGAGI. Trimming took 5 bases from V and 1 from J, leaving 14 bases between them. The CDR3 bases are TGTGCCAGCAGTCCTTCCGGGACACCGAACACTGAAGCTTTCTTT. Translated, it gives CASSPSGTPNTEAFF.

In the case of this clonotype: The junction shows a germline mismatch at one end, possibly a read error. The V and J genes are TRBV4-1 and TRBJ1-1; 7 nucleotides line up with TRBD1. CDR1 and CDR2 from the germline V gene are MGHRA and YSYEKL. The CDR3 runs to 17 residues. The CDR3 DNA sequence: TGCGCCAGCAGCAGGCGAGAAGGGGGCTTACCAAACACTGAAGCTCTCTTT. Protein sequence: CASSRREGGLPNTEALF.

V gene TRBV27 combines with J gene TRBJ2-3; tentatively, D is TRBD1 or TRBD2 (6 bases each). The germline V gene has CDR1 MNHEY and CDR2 SMNVEV (reference sequence). Trimming removed 3 bases from V and 4 bases from J, with 14 bases in between. The length of the CDR3 is 15 residues. The CDR3 protein is CASSLTPGGADTQYF. The CDR3 nucleotides read TGTGCCAGCAGTTTGACTCCCGGGGGCGCAGATACGCAGTATTTT.

This clonotype was counted many times. The rearrangement uses TRBV29-1 and TRBJ2-2; 10 bases are shared with TRBD1. V shed 1 base and J 7 bases; nucleotides not matched to a gene: 6. The CDR3 has 15 amino acids. Germline V gene lookup returns CDR1 SQVTM and CDR2 ANQGSEA. The CDR3 DNA is TGCAGCGTTGAAGGGGGACAGGGGACGTTCGGGGAGCTGTTTTTT. This sequence encodes CSVEGGQGTFGELFF.

In its sample, this clonotype was seen a few times. This chain links TRBV3-1 with TRBJ1-2, with 7 bases that match TRBD1. Trimming at V came to 2 bases and at J to 4 bases, leaving 7 bases not matched to a gene. CDR1 is LGHDT, CDR2 YNNKEL, per germline (reference sequence). The CDR3 consists of 15 residues. CDR3 nucleotides: TGTGCCAGCAGCCAAACGGGACAGAAACGCTATGGCTACACCTTC. Translation: CASSQTGQKRYGYTF.

The chain uses TRBV27 and TRBJ1-6; 7 nucleotides agree with TRBD1. The CDR3 spans 14 residues. Germline CDR1 MNHEY, CDR2 SMNVEV (reference sequence). Trimming cost V 3 bases and J 10 bases; bases outside gene matches: 6. CDR3 coding DNA: TGTGCCAGCAGTTTTACAGGGGTAGGGTCACCCCTCCACTTT. Encoded protein: CASSFTGVGSPLHF.

This clonotype was seen a few times. CDR3 loop: CASSLDQGSTDTQYF. The CDR3 bases are TGTGCCAGCAGCTTAGATCAGGGGAGCACAGATACGCAGTATTTT. The V and J genes are TRBV11-2 and TRBJ2-3; tentatively, D is TRBD1 (6 bases). This CDR3 spans 15 amino acids. V was clipped by 0 bases and J by 0 bases, with 7 bases between them. Germline lookup yields CDR1 SGHAT and CDR2 FQNNGV.

This clonotype has more than one count but fewer than ten. The chain joins TRBV29-1 to TRBJ2-1; 13 bases are shared with TRBD2. Looked up from germline, CDR1 is SQVTM and CDR2 is ANQGSEA. The length of the CDR3 is 14 residues. Trimming cost V 8 bases and J 6 bases; bases outside gene matches: 7. The CDR3 loop is CSPRLAGGRNEQFF. CDR3 DNA sequence: TGCAGCCCTAGACTAGCGGGGGGCCGCAATGAGCAGTTCTTC.

This clonotype was recorded a few times. This chain links TRBV24-1 with TRBJ2-3; a possible D gene is TRBD1 (6 bases). The germline gives CDR1 KGHDR, CDR2 SFDVKD. The CDR3 loop spans 16 amino acids. The V and J ends lost 1 base and 2 bases respectively, with 12 bases between them. CDR3 amino acids: CATSDFLGDNTDTQYF. The CDR3 nucleotides read TGTGCCACCAGTGATTTTCTGGGGGACAACACAGATACGCAGTATTTT.

V gene TRBV9 combines with J gene TRBJ2-5; maybe TRBD2 (5 bases). CDR3 length: 12 amino acids. The V and J ends lost 4 bases and 5 bases respectively, with 9 bases between them. The V gene's germline CDR1 is SGDLS and CDR2 YYNGEE. This CDR3 is CASSSWEETQYF. The CDR3 bases are TGTGCCAGCAGCTCCTGGGAGGAGACCCAGTACTTC.

This clonotype occurred once. CDR3 DNA sequence: TGCGCCGGTCGAATCTCTTGGACTAGCGGGGGGCTTCACTACGAGCAGTACTTC. This translates into CAGRISWTSGGLHYEQYF. V usage is TRBV10-1 and J usage is TRBJ2-7, with TRBD2 matching over 14 bases. The CDR3 totals 18 residues. After removal of 11 bases from V and 3 bases from J, the junction contained 18 bases not matched to a gene. Germline V CDR1 and CDR2: WNHNN, SYGVQD (reference sequence).

V gene TRBV29-1 combines with J gene TRBJ1-2; TRBD1 might be the D (5 bases). Germline assignment: CDR1 SQVTM and CDR2 ANQGSEA. The CDR3 totals 14 residues. Deletions cut 3 bases from V and 7 bases from J, with 18 bases between. The CDR3 protein is CSVEKQAPSSGYTF. As DNA, the CDR3 is TGCAGCGTTGAGAAACAGGCCCCCTCCTCTGGCTACACCTTC.

The gene calls are TRBV7-9 and TRBJ2-3, with 8 bases matching TRBD2. J lost 3 bases, V lost 6 bases, and 14 bases had no gene match. The CDR3 is 17 amino acids. Germline V gives CDR1 SEHNR, CDR2 FQNEAQ (reference sequence). In DNA, the CDR3 is TGTGCCAGCAGTTTCGACAGGACGGCGGGGGGAACAGATACGCAGTATTTT. Amino acid sequence: CASSFDRTAGGTDTQYF.

This clonotype was seen repeatedly, ten times or more. The chain has TRBV6-2 or TRBV6-3 and TRBJ2-3; 9 bases map to TRBD2. This CDR3 comprises 18 residues. The germline gives CDR1 MNHEY, CDR2 SVGEGT. Trimming removed 0 bases from V and 4 bases from J; junction bases left unmatched: 11. DNA for the CDR3: TGTGCCAGCAGTTACTCAACTGAGGCTAGCGGGGACCCAGATACGCAGTATTTT. Residues: CASSYSTEASGDPDTQYF.

This clonotype was counted only a few times. This chain joins TRBV27 and TRBJ2-3; D possibly matches TRBD1 or TRBD2 (5 bases each). The CDR3 totals 15 residues. Germline V lookup: CDR1 MNHEY, CDR2 SMNVEV (reference sequence). The V gene lost 3 bases and the J gene lost 5 bases, with 15 bases spanning the gap. CDR3 sequence (DNA): TGTGCCAGCAGTTTTGGGGCTAGCAATGGAGATACGCAGTATTTT. It specifies CASSFGASNGDTQYF.

This clonotype was recorded a few times. The rearrangement joins TRBV5-1 to TRBJ1-1, with D possibly TRBD1 on 5 matching bases. The CDR3 is made up of 16 amino acids. Germline values: CDR1 SGHRS, CDR2 YFSETQ. Trimming stripped 0 bases from V and 1 base from J, with 13 bases between. The DNA of the CDR3 is TGCGCCAGCAGCTTGGGTCCCGACAGCTGGAACACTGAAGCTTTCTTT. As protein: CASSLGPDSWNTEAFF.

In this sample, this clonotype turned up many times. The chain links TRBV25-1 to TRBJ2-1; 9 bases are a match to TRBD2. The germline V gene has CDR1 MGHDK and CDR2 SYGVNS. V was pared by 4 bases and J by 14 bases, with 3 bases of the junction left unmatched. This CDR3 is 11 amino acids long. CDR3 residues: CASSAGTSKFF. CDR3 DNA sequence: TGTGCCAGCAGTGCCGGGACTAGCAAGTTCTTC.

This clonotype was recorded a few times. This chain joins TRBV6-6 and TRBJ1-5; perhaps TRBD1 as D (5 bases). Trimming cost V 0 bases and J 7 bases, with 13 bases left between them. This CDR3 has 15 amino acids. Germline CDR1 and CDR2: MNHNY and SVGAGI (reference sequence). In DNA, the CDR3 is TGTGCCAGCAGTTACTCGGGGCAGGAAGGACAGCCCCAGCATTTT. Residues: CASSYSGQEGQPQHF.

CDR3 in amino acids: CASSHLDRGHTEAFF. Here the CDR3 DNA reads TGCGCCAGCAGCCACCTGGACAGGGGTCACACTGAAGCTTTCTTT. This sequence joins TRBV4-1 and TRBJ1-1; 9 nucleotides match TRBD1. Unmatched junction bases numbered 5, after V lost 3 bases and J lost 3 bases. This CDR3 contains 15 residues. CDR1 and CDR2 (germline): MGHRA, YSYEKL.

This clonotype was counted at least ten times. The chain has TRBV4-1 and TRBJ2-7; 12 bases line up with TRBD1. Germline V gives CDR1 MGHRA, CDR2 YSYEKL. The length of the CDR3 is 15 residues. The V gene end was trimmed by 2 bases and the J gene end by 4 bases; junction bases not matched to a gene: 3. The CDR3 bases are TGCGCCAGCAGCCAACCGGGACAGGGGGCTTACGAGCAGTACTTC. Translating gives CASSQPGQGAYEQYF.

This clonotype was found a few times. The chain carries TRBV7-9 and TRBJ1-1, with a weak D call TRBD1 (5 bases). V was cut by 8 bases and J by 0 bases, with 16 bases left in between. Germline values: CDR1 SEHNR, CDR2 FQNEAQ (reference sequence). The CDR3 has 15 amino acids. The CDR3 coding sequence is TGTGCCAGCGATCATTTCCAGGGCATGAACACTGAAGCTTTCTTT. The encoded protein is CASDHFQGMNTEAFF.

This clonotype showed up many times. The gene calls are TRBV15 and TRBJ2-2; D remains unclear. Trimming took off 5 bases at V and 0 bases at J, with 16 bases between the two ends. CDR3 size: 17 residues. In germline, CDR1 is LNHNV, CDR2 YYDKDF (reference sequence). The CDR3 nucleotides read TGTGCCACCAGCTTACGCCGCTGGCAACCGAACACCGGGGAGCTGTTTTTT. It translates to CATSLRRWQPNTGELFF.

The V gene is TRBV6-5, the J gene TRBJ1-1; TRBD1 agrees at 8 bases. The CDR3 is 16 amino acids. The germline V gene has CDR1 MNHEY and CDR2 SVGAGI. V trimming: 2 bases; J trimming: 3 bases; junction bases outside the gene matches: 8. The CDR3, as DNA: TGTGCCAGCAGTTACCTCGCGGACAGGGCGTACACTGAAGCTTTCTTT. This encodes CASSYLADRAYTEAFF.

The chain is built from TRBV4-1 and TRBJ1-5, with D possibly being TRBD1 (5 bases). The CDR3 has 13 amino acids. Germline V gene data show CDR1 as MGHRA and CDR2 as YSYEKL. V was shortened by 4 bases and J by 6 bases, with 10 bases between the two germline ends. The CDR3 sequence is CASSPQGGQPQHF. The DNA for the CDR3 is TGCGCCAGCAGCCCCCAGGGCGGTCAGCCCCAGCATTTT.

This chain uses TRBV6-2 or TRBV6-3 with TRBJ1-1, with D maybe TRBD1 (5 bases). The CDR3 runs 15 residues. V dropped 3 bases and J dropped 1 base, with 12 bases sitting between them. CDR1 MNHEY and CDR2 SVGEGT come from the germline V gene. CDR3 sequence reads: CASSYGRGSNTEAFF. CDR3 DNA: TGTGCCAGCAGTTATGGGAGGGGCTCGAACACTGAAGCTTTCTTT.

This chain connects TRBV11-3 to TRBJ2-1; TRBD1 aligns across 7 bases. The trim removed 6 bases at V and 7 bases at J, leaving 6 bases unmatched. This CDR3 has 13 amino acids. CDR1 is SGHNT, CDR2 YENEEA, per germline. CDR3 sequence (DNA): TGTGCCAGCAGGGCCAGGGGGTCGAATGAGCAGTTCTTC. Translating it yields CASRARGSNEQFF. Filled out from reference TRBV11-3 and TRBJ2-1, the complete variable domain reads EAGVVQSPRYKIIEKKQPVAFWCNPISGHNTLYWYLQNLGQGPELLIRYENEEAVDDSQLPKDRFSAERLKGVDSTLKIQPAELGDSAVYLCASRARGSNEQFFGPGTRLTVL.

The chain couples TRBV29-1 to TRBJ2-2; D remains unclear. Trimming removed 8 bases from V and 0 bases from J, with 10 bases in between. The CDR3 sequence is 13 residues long. Germline V CDR1 and CDR2: SQVTM, ANQGSEA. Here the CDR3 DNA reads TGCAGCACCAGACACACGAACACCGGGGAGCTGTTTTTT. This translates into CSTRHTNTGELFF.

There are a few counts of this clonotype. The J gene is TRBJ2-1, the V gene TRBV19; maybe TRBD1 (6 bases). This CDR3 contains 13 residues. V was trimmed by 10 bases and J by 0 bases, leaving 10 bases between them. Germline V gene lookup returns CDR1 LNHDA and CDR2 SQIVND (reference sequence). The chain's CDR3 is CATTGSSYNEQFF. Written as DNA, the CDR3 is TGTGCCACTACAGGGAGCTCCTACAATGAGCAGTTCTTC.

V usage is TRBV7-9 and J usage is TRBJ1-3; tentative D call: TRBD1 (5 bases). Per germline, CDR1 SEHNR and CDR2 FQNEAQ (reference sequence). The V end lost 5 bases, the J end lost 7 bases, and 15 bases lay between the germline ends. The CDR3 is made up of 14 amino acids. The CDR3 loop reads CASSHPGTENTIYF. CDR3 bases: TGTGCCAGCAGCCACCCAGGGACGGAGAACACCATATATTTT.

The rearrangement joins TRBV4-1 to TRBJ1-1; D is perhaps TRBD1 (5 bases). Trimming removed 5 bases at V and 5 bases at J, with 15 bases between. Germline-derived CDR1 and CDR2 are MGHRA and YSYEKL. CDR3 length: 14 residues. CDR3 region: CASSFRQLRTEAFF. CDR3 DNA sequence: TGCGCCAGCAGCTTCAGACAGCTCCGTACTGAAGCTTTCTTT.

The gene calls are TRBV4-2 and TRBJ2-1, with 11 positions matching TRBD2. V dropped 2 bases and J dropped 4; count of bases not matched to a gene: 13. Germline values: CDR1 LGHNA, CDR2 YNFKEQ. This CDR3 has 19 residues. This chain's CDR3 is CASSQTWDSGGAGYNEQFF. The CDR3 DNA sequence: TGTGCCAGCAGCCAAACCTGGGATAGCGGGGGGGCTGGTTACAATGAGCAGTTCTTC.

Only a few counts were recorded for this clonotype. The chain combines TRBV23-1 with TRBJ1-1, with 9 bases matching TRBD1. TRBV23-1 is known as an ORF, though its function is uncertain. The CDR3 extends over 15 amino acids. V was clipped by 6 bases and J by 5 bases; unmatched bases: 10. As DNA, the CDR3 is TGCGCCAGCAGGCTAAGCCGGGACAGGGAAACTGAAGCTTTCTTT. It is translated as CASRLSRDRETEAFF.